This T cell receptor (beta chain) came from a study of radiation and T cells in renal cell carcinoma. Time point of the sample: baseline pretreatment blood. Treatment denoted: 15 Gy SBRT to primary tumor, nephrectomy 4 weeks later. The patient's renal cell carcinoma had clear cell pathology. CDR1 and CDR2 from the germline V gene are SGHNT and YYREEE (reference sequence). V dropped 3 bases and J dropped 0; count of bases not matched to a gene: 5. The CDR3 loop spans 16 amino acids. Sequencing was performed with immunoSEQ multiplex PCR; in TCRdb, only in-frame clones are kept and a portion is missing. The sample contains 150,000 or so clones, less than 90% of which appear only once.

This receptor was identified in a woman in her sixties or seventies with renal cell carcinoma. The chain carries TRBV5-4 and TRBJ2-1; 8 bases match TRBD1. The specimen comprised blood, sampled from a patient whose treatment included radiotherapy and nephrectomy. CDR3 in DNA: TGTGCCAGCAGCTGGGGGACAGGAAGCTCCTACAATGAGCAGTTCTTC. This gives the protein CASSWGTGSSYNEQFF.